Listed below are T cell receptor beta chains from one sample, sequenced in a study of blood T cell repertoires in COVID-19. Sequencing was performed with immunoSEQ multiplex PCR; in TCRdb, only in-frame clones are kept and a portion is missing. The profile covers 250,000 to 300,000 clones, with approximately 91% appearing a single time and roughly 2.1% taken by the ten largest. What was sequenced was PBMCs or T cells enriched from blood (not recorded which). The receptors were sampled from a woman in her forties with acute COVID-19. Each CDR3 is given with its conserved first and last residue. Fields, in order: clone size, CDR3 length, J gene, D gene, V gene, CDR3 DNA, CDR3 protein. A D gene is named only where the DNA matches it firmly. Clone size is stated in some rows and not others, as once, few, many or a class when expanded.

NA	15	TRBJ2-1	NA	TRBV6-4	TGTGCCAGCAGTGACTGGCCGGGACTCCCCAATGAGCAGTTCTTC	CASSDWPGLPNEQFF
NA	15	TRBJ2-6	NA	TRBV7-6	TGTGCCAGCAGCTTGACAGTCGCCGGGGCCAACGTCCTGACTTTC	CASSLTVAGANVLTF
NA	16	TRBJ1-5	NA	TRBV6-6	TGTGCCAGCAGTTTCGAGGGAGCTGTATTCAATCAGCCCCAGCATTTT	CASSFEGAVFNQPQHF
NA	15	TRBJ2-5	NA	TRBV3-1/TRBV3-2	TGTGCCAGCAGCCTCAGAATAGCGCACCAAGAGACCCAGTACTTC	CASSLRIAHQETQYF
NA	13	TRBJ1-2	TRBD1	TRBV29-1	TGCAGCGTTGAATACAGGGGGGTCGATGGCTACACCTTC	CSVEYRGVDGYTF
NA	14	TRBJ2-7	TRBD1	TRBV19	TGTGCCAGTAGCCCCGGGACAGGGCACTACGAGCAGTACTTC	CASSPGTGHYEQYF
NA	14	TRBJ2-5	TRBD1	TRBV15	TGTGCCACCAGCAGAGGTGGGACAGGGTGGAACCAGTACTTC	CATSRGGTGWNQYF
NA	11	TRBJ2-7	TRBD1	TRBV20-1	TGCAGGGCCGGGACAGGCCCCGAGCAGTACTTC	CRAGTGPEQYF
NA	15	TRBJ1-5	NA	TRBV19	TGTGCCAGTATTGAGACAGACCATAGCAATCAGCCCCAGCATTTT	CASIETDHSNQPQHF
once	14	TRBJ2-3	NA	TRBV24-1	TGTGCCACCAGTGATCCCGGCCGGGATTATACGCAGTATTTT	CATSDPGRDYTQYF
NA	13	TRBJ2-5	NA	TRBV2	TGTGCCAGCAGGGGGCTTGTGGGGGAGACCCAGTACTTC	CASRGLVGETQYF
NA	15	TRBJ1-2	NA	TRBV27	TGTGCCAGCAGTCGTGCCAACAGAGCTAACTATGGCTACACCTTC	CASSRANRANYGYTF
NA	13	TRBJ2-7	NA	TRBV27	TGTGCCAGCAGTTATACGGGGTCCTACGAGCAGTACTTC	CASSYTGSYEQYF
few	18	TRBJ2-5	TRBD1	TRBV3-1/TRBV3-2	TGTGCCAGCAGCCAAGGGGCGCTTTGGCAGGGGGCCTCAGAGACCCAGTACTTC	CASSQGALWQGASETQYF
NA	19	TRBJ1-1	TRBD1	TRBV5-8	TGTGCCAGCAGCTTGGCCGGGACAGGGTACGAAGTAAACAACACTGAAGCTTTCTTT	CASSLAGTGYEVNNTEAFF
NA	13	TRBJ1-4	NA	TRBV28	TGTGCCAGCAGTTTCTCCCTGGACAGCTTCGGCGTTTTT	CASSFSLDSFGVF
few	12	TRBJ1-2	NA	TRBV5-1	TGCGCCAGCGCGGAGACGACCTATGGCTACACCTTC	CASAETTYGYTF
NA	13	TRBJ1-1	TRBD1	TRBV7-9	TGTGCCAGCAGCCCCGGGACAGGGCCTAAAGCTTTCTTT	CASSPGTGPKAFF
NA	13	TRBJ1-1	NA	TRBV2	TGTGCCAGCAGCCCCCCAGGGCGGACTGAAGCTTTCTTT	CASSPPGRTEAFF
NA	17	TRBJ1-5	NA	TRBV4-1	TGCGCCAGCAGCCAAGATTTGCGGGAGAAATCGAATCAGCCCCAGCATTTT	CASSQDLREKSNQPQHF
few	16	TRBJ2-2	NA	TRBV2	TGTGCCAGCAGTGTTATAAAACTAGCGAACACCGGGGAGCTGTTTTTT	CASSVIKLANTGELFF
NA	13	TRBJ2-7	TRBD1	TRBV2	TGTGCCAGCAGCAGAGACAGGGGATACGAGCAGTACTTC	CASSRDRGYEQYF
NA	13	TRBJ1-2	NA	TRBV19	TGTGCCAGTAGTATTGTCCAGTTCTATGGCTACACCTTC	CASSIVQFYGYTF
NA	14	TRBJ2-7	NA	TRBV5-6	TGTGCCAGCAGTATGGGTGGACAGACACTCGAGCAGTACTTC	CASSMGGQTLEQYF
NA	15	TRBJ2-3	TRBD2	TRBV19	TGTGCCAGTAGGAGGGGACTAAAACTCACAGATACGCAGTATTTT	CASRRGLKLTDTQYF
NA	18	TRBJ2-1	NA	TRBV21-1	TGTGCCAGCAGCAAACAGGTTCGGACTAGCGGGGAATACAATGAGCAGTTCTTC	CASSKQVRTSGEYNEQFF
NA	13	TRBJ2-1	NA	TRBV4-3	TGCGCCAGCAGCCAAGACAGGGTGGGTGAGCAGTTCTTC	CASSQDRVGEQFF
NA	16	TRBJ2-1	TRBD2	TRBV7-9	TGTGCCAGCAGCTCAACACTGCGGGAGGGATACAATGAGCAGTTCTTC	CASSSTLREGYNEQFF
NA	15	TRBJ1-5	NA	TRBV6-1	TGTGCCAGCAGTGATAGGCGCAGGTCCGATCAGCCCCAGCATTTT	CASSDRRRSDQPQHF
NA	14	TRBJ1-3	TRBD1	TRBV28	TGTGCCGTTAAGGAGGGGGCGGCTGGAAACACCATATATTTT	CAVKEGAAGNTIYF
NA	17	TRBJ2-3	NA	TRBV7-3	TGTGCCAGCAGCTTAAAGGCTGGACTACGCAGCACAGATACGCAGTATTTT	CASSLKAGLRSTDTQYF
NA	15	TRBJ1-1	NA	TRBV4-1	TGCGCCAGCAGCCAAGACGGCGGATTTGGCACTGAAGCTTTCTTT	CASSQDGGFGTEAFF
NA	15	TRBJ2-7	NA	TRBV7-3	TGTGCCAGCAGCCCCGCCTGGGGGGGGCAGTGGGAGCAGTACTTC	CASSPAWGGQWEQYF
NA	12	TRBJ2-5	NA	TRBV19	TGTGCCAGTAGTATGAGGGGGGAGACCCAGTACTTC	CASSMRGETQYF
once	17	TRBJ1-1	TRBD1	TRBV19	TGTGCCAGTAGTATTGAGGGGCAGGGGGCGCGGAACACTGAAGCTTTCTTT	CASSIEGQGARNTEAFF
NA	13	TRBJ1-5	NA	TRBV18	TGTGCCAGCTCCCGGACAGACAATCAGCCCCAGCATTTT	CASSRTDNQPQHF
NA	17	TRBJ2-1	NA	TRBV7-8	TGTGCCAGCAGCTCCGTCAGGGGTCTTTACTCCTACAATGAGCAGTTCTTC	CASSSVRGLYSYNEQFF
NA	13	TRBJ2-6	NA	TRBV10-2	TGCGCCAGCAGTGTTTCAGGGGCCAACGTCCTGACTTTC	CASSVSGANVLTF
NA	12	TRBJ2-1	NA	TRBV3-1/TRBV3-2	TGTGCCAGCAGCCAAGGAGTTTATGAGCAGTTCTTC	CASSQGVYEQFF
NA	15	TRBJ1-2	NA	TRBV6-5	TGTGCCAGCACGGCGTCAGGTGGAGGCAGTCGTGGCTACACCTTC	CASTASGGGSRGYTF
NA	16	TRBJ1-2	TRBD1	TRBV7-2	TGTGCCAGCAGCTTAGACGGGACAGGCCCCCCATATGGCTACACCTTC	CASSLDGTGPPYGYTF
NA	13	TRBJ2-2	TRBD1	TRBV5-4	TGTGCCAGCAGAACAGGGGTTTCCGGGGAGCTGTTTTTT	CASRTGVSGELFF
NA	14	TRBJ2-7	TRBD2	TRBV9	TGTGCCAGCAGCATAGATAGCGGGAGCAATGAGCAGTACTTC	CASSIDSGSNEQYF
NA	15	TRBJ2-3	TRBD2	TRBV9	TGTGCCAGCAGCGCCGTGGCGGGCGGGGGGGATACGCAGTATTTT	CASSAVAGGGDTQYF
NA	14	TRBJ1-6	NA	TRBV5-1	TGCGCCAGCAGCTTGAATCCAGGTGAACCACCCCTCCACTTT	CASSLNPGEPPLHF
NA	17	TRBJ1-6	TRBD1	TRBV19	TGTGCCAGTAGTAGAGGACAGGGAAGCTCCTATAATTCACCCCTCCACTTT	CASSRGQGSSYNSPLHF
NA	15	TRBJ2-2	NA	TRBV28	TGTGCCAGCAACCAGGGGCGAGGGAACACCGGGGAGCTGTTTTTT	CASNQGRGNTGELFF